This T cell receptor beta chain came from a study of CD8 T cells in ankylosing spondylitis. Study outcomes and limitations: Seemingly distinctive of ankylosing spondylitis blood was a TCR beta motif formed by eight highly homologous variants. CD8+ cells made up the disease-linked clones, which were relatively rare in peripheral blood.

TCRdb processed the 5' RACE reads anew with MiXCR; each CDR3 protein has one entry. The sample includes roughly 470,000 distinct CDR3 sequences, around 26% of them seen just once. This clonotype was observed a few times. As yet, its antigen is unknown. The sample taken for sequencing was blood, either unsorted or a sorted T cell fraction (not recorded which). This clonotype was sampled from a male donor with ankylosing spondylitis.

The CDR3 DNA reads as TGTGCCACCTCCCCTTGGGGTTATAGCAATCAGCCCCAGCATTTT. It yields the protein CATSPWGYSNQPQHF. The chain joins TRBV2 to TRBJ1-5, with D uncertain. Germline V gene lookup returns CDR1 SNHLY and CDR2 FYNNEI. The CDR3 runs to 15 residues. V was cut by 10 bases and J by 0 bases, with 16 bases left in between.